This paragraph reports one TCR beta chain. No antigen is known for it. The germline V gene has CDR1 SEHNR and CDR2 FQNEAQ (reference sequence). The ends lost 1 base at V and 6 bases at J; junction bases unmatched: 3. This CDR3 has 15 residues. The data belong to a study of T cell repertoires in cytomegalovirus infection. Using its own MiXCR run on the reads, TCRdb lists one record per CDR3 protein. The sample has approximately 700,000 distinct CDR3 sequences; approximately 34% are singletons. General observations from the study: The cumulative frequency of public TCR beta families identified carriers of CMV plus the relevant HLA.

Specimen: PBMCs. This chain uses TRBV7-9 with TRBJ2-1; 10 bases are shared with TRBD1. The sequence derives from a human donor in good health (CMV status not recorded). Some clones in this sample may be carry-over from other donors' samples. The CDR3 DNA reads TGTGCCAGCAGCTTAGGCTGGACAGGGGGCAATGAGCAGTTCTTC. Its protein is CASSLGWTGGNEQFF.